This T cell receptor (beta chain) was documented in a study of T-cell memory formation after mild COVID-19. Study overall: Most TCR clusters belonged to a single donor.

Study results and limitations: Shrinking CD4+ clones were chiefly CM and EM; CD8+ ones were chiefly EMRA. From day 15 to 85, contracting clones were balanced between CD4 and CD8, whereas later expanders leaned toward CD4+.

5'RACE primed at constant segments yielded TCR alpha and TCR beta cDNA libraries bearing sample barcodes and UMIs. TCRdb independently ran MiXCR on the 5' RACE reads; one entry per CDR3 protein. The sample holds 110,000 to 150,000 distinct CDR3 sequences; around 27% are singletons and the top ten take around 22%. This clonotype was recorded a few times. Its specificity is unknown. V was pared by 7 bases and J by 4 bases, with 13 bases between. The germline V gene encodes CDR1 SQVTM and CDR2 ANQGSEA. This CDR3 spans 13 amino acids. The sequencing input was PBMCs or a T cell subset sorted from them (not recorded which). The chain is built from TRBV29-1 and TRBJ2-2; D gene ambiguous. This sequence originates from an adult woman who had mild COVID-19 (a few samples of this study predate the infection). Cell type and time point are not known. CDR3 nucleotide sequence: TGCAGCGCACGCAGTCCTGTCACCGGGGAGCTGTTTTTT. As protein: CSARSPVTGELFF.